This TCR beta chain was recorded in a study of T cell responses to AZD1222 COVID-19 vaccine. Here immunoSEQ multiplex PCR was the method, and the copy in TCRdb shows in-frame clones only, minus some. The sample carries around 100,000 clones, about 85% recorded once. This TCR derives from an adult who received the AZD1222 COVID-19 vaccine. Sequencing was performed on peripheral blood, taken 28 days after the second AZD1222 dose.

The CDR3 here is CASSRYTSSYGYTF. As DNA, the CDR3 is TGCGCCAGCAGCCGTTACACATCCTCCTATGGCTACACCTTC. The chain couples TRBV5-1 to TRBJ1-2; D not resolved. Trimming took 4 bases from V and 4 from J, leaving 14 bases between them. The V gene's germline CDR1 is SGHRS and CDR2 YFSETQ. CDR3 length: 14 amino acids. Full variable domain (outside the CDR3, taken from reference TRBV5-1 and TRBJ1-2): KAGVTQTPRYLIKTRGQQVTLSCSPISGHRSVSWYQQTPGQGLQFLFEYFSETQRNKGNFPGRFSGRQFSNSRSEMNVSTLELGDSALYLCASSRYTSSYGYTFGSGTRLTVV.